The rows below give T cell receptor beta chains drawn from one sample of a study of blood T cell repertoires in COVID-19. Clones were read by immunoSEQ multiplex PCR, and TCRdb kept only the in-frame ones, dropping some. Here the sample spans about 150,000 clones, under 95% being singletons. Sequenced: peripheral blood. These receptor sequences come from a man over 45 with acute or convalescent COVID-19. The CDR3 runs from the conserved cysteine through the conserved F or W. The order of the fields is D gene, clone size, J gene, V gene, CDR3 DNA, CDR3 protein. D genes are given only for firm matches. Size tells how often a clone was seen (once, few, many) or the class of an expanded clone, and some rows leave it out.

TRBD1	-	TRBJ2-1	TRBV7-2	TGTGCCAGCAGCTTGGCAGGGGGTGGGAATGAGCAGTTCTTC	CASSLAGGGNEQFF
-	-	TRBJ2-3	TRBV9	TGTGCCAGCAGCGTGTCCCTCGGGACTAGCACAGATACGCAGTATTTT	CASSVSLGTSTDTQYF
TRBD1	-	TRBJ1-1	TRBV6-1	TGTGCCAGCAGTGAAGTTACAGGGGGCTGGAACACTGAAGCTTTCTTT	CASSEVTGGWNTEAFF
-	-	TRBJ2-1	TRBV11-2	TGTGCCAGCAGCTTCCCTCGGACATCTTACAATGAGCAGTTCTTC	CASSFPRTSYNEQFF
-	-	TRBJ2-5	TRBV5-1	TGCGCCAGCAGCGGTATAGCGGCAGGGGAGACCCAGTACTTC	CASSGIAAGETQYF
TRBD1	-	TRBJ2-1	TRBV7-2	TGTGCCAGCAGCACCGGGACAGGGGACTACAATGAGCAGTTCTTC	CASSTGTGDYNEQFF
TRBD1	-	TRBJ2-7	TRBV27	TGTGCCAGCAGTTCACGGGACAGGGCTTCCTACGAGCAGTACTTC	CASSSRDRASYEQYF
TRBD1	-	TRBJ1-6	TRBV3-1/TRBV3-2	TGTGCCAGCAGCCAAGGTCGGACAGGGCCTTCACCCCTCCACTTT	CASSQGRTGPSPLHF
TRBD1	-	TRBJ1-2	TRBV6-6	TGTGCCAGCACAACAGGGGCTACTTCTAACTATGGCTACACCTTC	CASTTGATSNYGYTF
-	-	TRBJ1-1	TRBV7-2	TGTGCCAGCACCGAGTGGGCAGGCTTTAACACTGAAGCTTTCTTT	CASTEWAGFNTEAFF
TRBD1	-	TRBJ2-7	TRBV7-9	TGTGCCAGCAGCTTCGCTGAGGGACAGGGTTCCTACGAGCAGTACTTC	CASSFAEGQGSYEQYF
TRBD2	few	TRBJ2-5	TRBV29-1	TGCAGCGTTGCGGAACCGGGACTAGCTTTGGAGACCCAGTACTTC	CSVAEPGLALETQYF
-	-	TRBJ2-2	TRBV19	TGTGCTACAGGGTCGGACACCGGGGAGCTGTTTTTT	CATGSDTGELFF
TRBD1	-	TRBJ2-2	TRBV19	TGTGCCAGTACCCTTACAGGGGTCACCGGGGAGCTGTTTTTT	CASTLTGVTGELFF
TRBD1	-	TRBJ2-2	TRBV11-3	TGTGCCAGCAGCAGCCGACAGGGGAACGGGGAGCTGTTTTTT	CASSSRQGNGELFF
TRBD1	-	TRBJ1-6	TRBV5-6	TGTGCCAGCAGCTTACAGGGGTTTAATTCACCCCTCCACTTT	CASSLQGFNSPLHF
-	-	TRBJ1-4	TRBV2	TGTGCCAGCAGTCCAGGACAGCGGAATGAAAAACTGTTTTTT	CASSPGQRNEKLFF
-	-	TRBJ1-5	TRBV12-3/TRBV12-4	TGTGCCAGCAGTACGAGCCGGGGGCCCCAGCATTTT	CASSTSRGPQHF
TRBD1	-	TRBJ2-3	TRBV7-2	TGTGCCAGCAGCGGCAAAGGGATTGTAGGGGGCACGCAGTATTTT	CASSGKGIVGGTQYF
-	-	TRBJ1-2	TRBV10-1	TGCGCCAGCAGTTCCGGACTACGCTATGGCTACACCTTC	CASSSGLRYGYTF
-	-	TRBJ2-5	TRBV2	TGTGCCAGCAGACCGCGGCCGGGGGATGAGGGGACCCAGTACTTC	CASRPRPGDEGTQYF
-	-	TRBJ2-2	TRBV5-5	TGTGCCAGCAGCTTGTACGGGACCGGGGAGCTGTTTTTT	CASSLYGTGELFF
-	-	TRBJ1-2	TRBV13	TGTGCCAGCAGCTCTGACAGTGGAAGCTATGGCTACACCTTC	CASSSDSGSYGYTF
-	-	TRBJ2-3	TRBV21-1	TGTGCCAGCAGCAATTATCACAGGGGAGATACGCAGTATTTT	CASSNYHRGDTQYF
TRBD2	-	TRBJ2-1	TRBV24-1	TGTGCCACCAGCCGGACTAGCGGAGACAATGAGCAGTTCTTC	CATSRTSGDNEQFF
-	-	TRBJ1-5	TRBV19	TGTGCCAGCTATTATCAGCCCCAGCATTTT	CASYYQPQHF
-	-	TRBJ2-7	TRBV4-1	TGCGCCAGCAGCCCCCTCCTAGCAAGCGAGCAGTACTTC	CASSPLLASEQYF
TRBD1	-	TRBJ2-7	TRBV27	TGTGCCAGCAGTGTATCCCTCGGGACAGCTTACGAGCAGTACTTC	CASSVSLGTAYEQYF
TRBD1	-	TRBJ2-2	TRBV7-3	TGTGCCAGCAGCAAGGGACAGTCGAACACCGGGGAGCTGTTTTTT	CASSKGQSNTGELFF
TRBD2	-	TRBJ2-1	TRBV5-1	TGCGCCAGCAACCCTCTAGCGGGGGTTGGCAATGAGCAGTTCTTC	CASNPLAGVGNEQFF
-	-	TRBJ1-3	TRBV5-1	TGCGCCAGCAGCCCCCGACTCCACTCTGGAAACACCATATATTTT	CASSPRLHSGNTIYF
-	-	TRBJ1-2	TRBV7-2	TGTGCCAGCAGCTCTCAGAGTACCCAGGGAGGCTATGGCTACACCTTC	CASSSQSTQGGYGYTF
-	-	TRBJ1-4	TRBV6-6	TGTGCCAGCAGCCCCGCGGGGCTAGAAAAACTGTTTTTT	CASSPAGLEKLFF
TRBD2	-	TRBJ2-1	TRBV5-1	TGCGCCAGCAGTTGGACTAGCGGGAGGAGCAATGAGCAGTTCTTC	CASSWTSGRSNEQFF
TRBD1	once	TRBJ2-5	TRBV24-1	TGTGCCACCAGTGGGGACAGGGAGCAGGAGACCCAGTACTTC	CATSGDREQETQYF
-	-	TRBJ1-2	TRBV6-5	TGTGCCAGCAGTTACTTACGGAGTTCCTATGGCTACACCTTC	CASSYLRSSYGYTF
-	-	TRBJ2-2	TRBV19	TGTGCCAGTACCATCCGGGCGAACACCGGGGAGCTGTTTTTT	CASTIRANTGELFF
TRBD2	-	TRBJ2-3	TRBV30	TGTGCCTGGAGGGCGACTAGCGGGGGTCGAGATACGCAGTATTTT	CAWRATSGGRDTQYF
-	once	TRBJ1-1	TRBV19	TGTGCCAGTGGGTCTAGCGGGAACACTGAAGCTTTCTTT	CASGSSGNTEAFF
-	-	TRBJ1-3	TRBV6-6	TGTGCCAGCAGACTACAGGCGGATGGAAACACCATATATTTT	CASRLQADGNTIYF
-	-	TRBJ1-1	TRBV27	TGTGCCAGCAGTTTATCTGGGGGGAGGTGGGCTTTCTTT	CASSLSGGRWAFF